The clone carrying this T cell receptor (beta chain) was found many times. Its cognate antigen is unknown. The data are from a study of response to subunit inactivated influenza vaccine. The CDR3 length is 16 residues. From germline, CDR1 is LGHNA and CDR2 YSLEER. The V and J ends lost 4 bases and 6 bases, in that order; junction bases with no gene match: 11. TCRdb used MiXCR to reprocess the RT-PCR reads, holding one entry per CDR3 protein. Of 400,000 to 650,000 distinct CDR3 sequences in the sample, approximately 7.3% are singletons; the top ten hold around 13%. Study-wide findings and caveats: Few additional T cells are recruited per seasonal influenza vaccination, authors suggested.

The receptor's source is a man between 45 and 75 years old who received an inactivated influenza vaccine. This material consisted of PBMCs from blood, taken around 2 years after vaccination. The chain combines TRBV4-3 with TRBJ2-1, with 8 nucleotides matching TRBD2. CDR3 region: CASSLYQGTSGNEQFF. Here the CDR3 DNA reads TGCGCCAGCAGCCTATATCAAGGGACTAGTGGCAATGAGCAGTTCTTC.